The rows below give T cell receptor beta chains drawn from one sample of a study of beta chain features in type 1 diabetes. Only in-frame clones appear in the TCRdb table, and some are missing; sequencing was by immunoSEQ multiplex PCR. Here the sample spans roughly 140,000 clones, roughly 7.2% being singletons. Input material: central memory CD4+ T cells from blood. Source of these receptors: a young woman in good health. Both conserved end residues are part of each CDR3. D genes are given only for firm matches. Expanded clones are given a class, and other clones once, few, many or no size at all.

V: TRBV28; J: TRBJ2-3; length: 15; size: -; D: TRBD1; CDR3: CASRRQGARTDTQYF; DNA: TGTGCCAGCAGGAGACAGGGGGCGCGGACAGATACGCAGTATTTT
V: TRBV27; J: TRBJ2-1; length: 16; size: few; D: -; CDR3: CASSFVHIVSYNEQFF; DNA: TGTGCCAGCAGTTTCGTCCACATCGTCTCCTACAATGAGCAGTTCTTC
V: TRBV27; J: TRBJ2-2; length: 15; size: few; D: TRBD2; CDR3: CASSLGLANTGELFF; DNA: TGTGCCAGCAGTTTGGGACTAGCGAACACCGGGGAGCTGTTTTTT
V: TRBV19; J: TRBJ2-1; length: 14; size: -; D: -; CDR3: CASRTISGGNEQFF; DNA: TGTGCCAGTAGGACGATTTCTGGAGGCAATGAGCAGTTCTTC
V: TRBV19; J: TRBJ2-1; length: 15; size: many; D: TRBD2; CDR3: CASSIGGGSRHEQFF; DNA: TGTGCCAGTAGTATAGGGGGCGGGAGTCGCCATGAGCAGTTCTTC
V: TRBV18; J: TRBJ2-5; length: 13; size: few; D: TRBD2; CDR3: CASSPRGQETQYF; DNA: TGTGCCAGCTCACCGCGGGGGCAAGAGACCCAGTACTTC
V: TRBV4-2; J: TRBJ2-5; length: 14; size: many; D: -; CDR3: CASSQGQEQETQYF; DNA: TGTGCCAGCAGCCAAGGACAGGAGCAAGAGACCCAGTACTTC
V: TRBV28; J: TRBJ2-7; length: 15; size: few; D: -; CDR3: CASRRGQLASYEQYF; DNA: TGTGCCAGCAGGCGGGGACAGTTGGCCTCCTACGAGCAGTACTTC
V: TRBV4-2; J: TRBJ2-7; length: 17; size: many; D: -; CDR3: CASSPQNQGSLSYEQYF; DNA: TGTGCCAGCAGCCCACAGAATCAGGGGTCCCTCTCCTACGAGCAGTACTTC
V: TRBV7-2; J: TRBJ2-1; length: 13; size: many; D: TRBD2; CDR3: CASSWSTSGEQFF; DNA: TGTGCCAGCAGCTGGTCGACTAGCGGGGAGCAGTTCTTC
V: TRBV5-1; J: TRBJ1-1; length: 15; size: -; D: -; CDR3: CASSFSGEGNTEAFF; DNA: TGCGCCAGCAGCTTCTCCGGCGAGGGAAACACTGAAGCTTTCTTT
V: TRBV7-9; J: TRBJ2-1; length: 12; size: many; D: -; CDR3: CASSLPPNEQFF; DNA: TGTGCCAGCAGCCTCCCCCCCAATGAGCAGTTCTTC
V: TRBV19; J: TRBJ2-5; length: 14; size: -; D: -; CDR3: CASSPLGSDRTQYF; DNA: TGTGCCAGTAGTCCGCTCGGCAGCGACCGGACCCAGTACTTC
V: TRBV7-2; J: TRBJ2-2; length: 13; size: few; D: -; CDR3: CASSTQGTGELFF; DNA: TGTGCCAGCAGCACCCAGGGTACCGGGGAGCTGTTTTTT
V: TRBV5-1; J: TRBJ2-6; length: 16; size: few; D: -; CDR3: CASSRGTASGANVLTF; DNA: TGCGCCAGCAGCCGGGGGACAGCCTCTGGGGCCAACGTCCTGACTTTC
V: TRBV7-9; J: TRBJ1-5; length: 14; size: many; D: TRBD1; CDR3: CASSRTGAGQPQHF; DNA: TGTGCCAGCAGCAGAACAGGGGCAGGCCAGCCCCAGCATTTT
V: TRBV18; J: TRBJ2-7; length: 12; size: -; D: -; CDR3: CASSPYAYEQYF; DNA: TGTGCCAGCTCACCATATGCCTACGAGCAGTACTTC
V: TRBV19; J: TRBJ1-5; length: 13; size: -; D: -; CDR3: CASSTSGEQPQHF; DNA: TGTGCCAGTAGTACGTCAGGGGAGCAGCCCCAGCATTTT
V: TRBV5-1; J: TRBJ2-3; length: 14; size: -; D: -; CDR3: CASSLAGPGDTQYF; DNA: TGCGCCAGCAGCTTGGCCGGACCGGGGGATACGCAGTATTTT
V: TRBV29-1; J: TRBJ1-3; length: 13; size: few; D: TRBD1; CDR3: CSVGDRAGNTIYF; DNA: TGCAGCGTCGGGGACAGGGCTGGAAACACCATATATTTT
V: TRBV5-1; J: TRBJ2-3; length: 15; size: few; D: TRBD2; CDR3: CASRSNLADTDTQYF; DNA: TGCGCCAGCAGATCAAACCTAGCGGACACAGATACGCAGTATTTT
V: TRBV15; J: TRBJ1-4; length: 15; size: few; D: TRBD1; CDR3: CATSRERQGNEKLFF; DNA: TGTGCCACCAGCAGAGAACGACAGGGGAATGAAAAACTGTTTTTT
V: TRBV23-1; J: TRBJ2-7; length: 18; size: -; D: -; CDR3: CASSQSSGGGGFSYEQYF; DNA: TGCGCCAGCAGTCAATCGAGCGGTGGGGGGGGCTTCTCCTACGAGCAGTACTTC
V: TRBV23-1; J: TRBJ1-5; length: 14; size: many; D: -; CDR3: CASPRRDSNQPQHF; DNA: TGCGCCAGCCCAAGGAGGGACAGCAATCAGCCCCAGCATTTT
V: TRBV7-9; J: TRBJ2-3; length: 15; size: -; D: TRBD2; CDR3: CASSLRLAGVGTQYF; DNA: TGTGCCAGCAGCTTGAGGCTAGCGGGAGTGGGTACGCAGTATTTT
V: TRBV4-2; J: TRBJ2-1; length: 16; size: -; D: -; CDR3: CASSQESQSSYNEQFF; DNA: TGTGCCAGCAGCCAAGAGTCACAAAGCTCCTACAATGAGCAGTTCTTC
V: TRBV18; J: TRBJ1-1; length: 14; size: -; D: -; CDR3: CASSPSGQGIWSFF; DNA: TGTGCCAGCTCACCTAGTGGGCAGGGGATCTGGTCTTTCTTT
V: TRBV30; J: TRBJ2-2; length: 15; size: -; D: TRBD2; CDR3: CAWSASGSFTGELLF; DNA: TGTGCCTGGAGTGCTAGCGGGAGTTTTACCGGGGAGCTGTTGTTT
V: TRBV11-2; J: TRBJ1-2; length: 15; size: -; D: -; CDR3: CASSLWGGANYGYTF; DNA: TGTGCCAGCAGCTTATGGGGCGGAGCTAACTATGGCTACACCTTC
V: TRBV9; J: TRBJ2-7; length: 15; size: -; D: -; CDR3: CASSAEADSSYEQYF; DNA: TGTGCCAGCAGCGCTGAAGCGGACAGCTCCTACGAGCAGTACTTC
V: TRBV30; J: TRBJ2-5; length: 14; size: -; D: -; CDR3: CAWSVGGSGETQYF; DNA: TGTGCCTGGAGTGTAGGTGGGAGCGGAGAGACCCAGTACTTC
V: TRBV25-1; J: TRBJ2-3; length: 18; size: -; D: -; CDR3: CASSEGPQGSASTDTQYF; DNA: TGTGCCAGCAGTGAGGGGCCCCAAGGATCAGCTAGCACAGATACGCAGTATTTT
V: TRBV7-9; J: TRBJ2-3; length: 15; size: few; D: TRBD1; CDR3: CASSFWDRAQDTQYF; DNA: TGTGCCAGCAGCTTCTGGGACAGGGCCCAAGATACGCAGTATTTT
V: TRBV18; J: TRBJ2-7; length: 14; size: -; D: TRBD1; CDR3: CASARQGSSYEQYF; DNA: TGTGCCAGCGCCCGACAGGGGAGCTCCTACGAGCAGTACTTC
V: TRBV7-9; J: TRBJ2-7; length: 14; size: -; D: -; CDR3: CASSRSEIPYEQYF; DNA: TGTGCCAGCAGCCGCAGCGAGATCCCCTACGAGCAGTACTTC
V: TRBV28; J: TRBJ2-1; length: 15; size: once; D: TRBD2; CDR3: CASIPWGGRDNEQFF; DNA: TGTGCCAGTATACCGTGGGGGGGAAGGGACAATGAGCAGTTCTTC
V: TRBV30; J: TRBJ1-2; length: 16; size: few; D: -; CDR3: CAWVGPLQVPNYGYTF; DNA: TGTGCCTGGGTGGGCCCCCTCCAGGTCCCTAACTATGGCTACACCTTC
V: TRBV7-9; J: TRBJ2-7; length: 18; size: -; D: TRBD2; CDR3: CASSLGPSGSVFGYEQYF; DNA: TGTGCCAGCAGCTTAGGGCCTAGCGGGAGTGTGTTTGGGTACGAGCAGTACTTC
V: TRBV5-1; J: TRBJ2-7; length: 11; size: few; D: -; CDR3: CASSYGYEQYF; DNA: TGCGCCAGCAGCTACGGCTACGAGCAGTACTTC
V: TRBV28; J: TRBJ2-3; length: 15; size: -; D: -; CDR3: CASRTPSGGADTQYF; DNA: TGTGCCAGCAGAACACCCTCCGGGGGAGCAGATACGCAGTATTTT
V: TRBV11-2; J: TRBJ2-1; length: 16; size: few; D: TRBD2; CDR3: CASSLEALAGVNEQFF; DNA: TGTGCCAGCAGCTTAGAAGCACTAGCGGGAGTCAATGAGCAGTTCTTC
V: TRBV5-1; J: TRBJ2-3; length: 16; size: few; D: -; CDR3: CASSLVTGEDVDTQYF; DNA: TGCGCCAGCAGCTTGGTAACAGGGGAGGACGTGGATACGCAGTATTTT
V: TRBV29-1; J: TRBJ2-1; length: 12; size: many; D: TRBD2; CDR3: CSSGSSFNEQFF; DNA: TGCAGCAGCGGGAGTTCCTTCAATGAGCAGTTCTTC
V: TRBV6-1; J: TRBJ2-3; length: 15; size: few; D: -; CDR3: CASSEVGANTDTQYF; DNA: TGTGCCAGCAGTGAAGTGGGGGCCAACACAGATACGCAGTATTTT
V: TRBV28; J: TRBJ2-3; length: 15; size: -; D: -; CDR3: CASSLNGVSTDTQYF; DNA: TGTGCCAGCAGTTTGAACGGGGTGAGCACAGATACGCAGTATTTT
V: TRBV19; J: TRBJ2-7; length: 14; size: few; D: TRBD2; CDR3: CASSAGLATREQYF; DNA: TGTGCCAGTAGTGCGGGACTAGCGACCCGTGAGCAGTACTTC
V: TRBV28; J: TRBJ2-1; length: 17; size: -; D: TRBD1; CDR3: CASSFVGQGFSYNEQFF; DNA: TGTGCCAGCAGTTTTGTGGGACAGGGGTTTTCCTACAATGAGCAGTTCTTC
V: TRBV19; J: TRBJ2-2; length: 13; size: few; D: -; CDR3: CASTRGFNGELFF; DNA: TGTGCCAGTACTCGAGGGTTTAACGGGGAGCTGTTTTTT
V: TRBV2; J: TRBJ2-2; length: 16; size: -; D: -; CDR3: CASSEMELSNTGELFF; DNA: TGTGCCAGCAGTGAAATGGAGTTATCGAACACCGGGGAGCTGTTTTTT
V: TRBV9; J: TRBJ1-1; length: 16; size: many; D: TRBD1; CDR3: CASSPRPGQMNTEAFF; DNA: TGTGCCAGCAGCCCCCGACCGGGACAGATGAACACTGAAGCTTTCTTT
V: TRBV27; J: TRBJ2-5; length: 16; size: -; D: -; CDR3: CASSLDRRARRETQYF; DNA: TGTGCCAGCAGTTTAGATCGCAGGGCAAGGAGAGAGACCCAGTACTTC
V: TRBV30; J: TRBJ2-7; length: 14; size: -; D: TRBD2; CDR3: CAWRTSASSYEQYF; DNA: TGTGCCTGGAGAACTAGCGCGAGCTCCTACGAGCAGTACTTC
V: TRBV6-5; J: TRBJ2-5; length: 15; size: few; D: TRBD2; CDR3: CASSVLAGGEETQYF; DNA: TGTGCCAGCAGTGTCCTAGCGGGAGGAGAGGAGACCCAGTACTTC
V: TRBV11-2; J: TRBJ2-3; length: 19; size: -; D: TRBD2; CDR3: CASSLMSTSGVGGTDTQYF; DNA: TGTGCCAGCAGCTTAATGTCGACTAGCGGAGTGGGAGGCACAGATACGCAGTATTTT
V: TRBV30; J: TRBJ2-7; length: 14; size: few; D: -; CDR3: CAWSGPYARDEQYF; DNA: TGTGCCTGGAGCGGGCCTTATGCCAGGGACGAGCAGTACTTC
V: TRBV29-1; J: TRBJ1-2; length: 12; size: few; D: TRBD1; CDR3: CSVGRTGYGYTF; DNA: TGCAGCGTTGGACGGACAGGGTATGGCTACACCTTC
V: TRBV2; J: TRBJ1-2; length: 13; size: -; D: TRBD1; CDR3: CASSRGGPPGYTF; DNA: TGTGCCAGCAGCCGAGGGGGCCCTCCAGGCTACACCTTC
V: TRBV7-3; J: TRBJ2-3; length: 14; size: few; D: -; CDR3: CASSPGSGTDTQYF; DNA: TGTGCCAGCAGCCCGGGGTCAGGCACAGATACGCAGTATTTT